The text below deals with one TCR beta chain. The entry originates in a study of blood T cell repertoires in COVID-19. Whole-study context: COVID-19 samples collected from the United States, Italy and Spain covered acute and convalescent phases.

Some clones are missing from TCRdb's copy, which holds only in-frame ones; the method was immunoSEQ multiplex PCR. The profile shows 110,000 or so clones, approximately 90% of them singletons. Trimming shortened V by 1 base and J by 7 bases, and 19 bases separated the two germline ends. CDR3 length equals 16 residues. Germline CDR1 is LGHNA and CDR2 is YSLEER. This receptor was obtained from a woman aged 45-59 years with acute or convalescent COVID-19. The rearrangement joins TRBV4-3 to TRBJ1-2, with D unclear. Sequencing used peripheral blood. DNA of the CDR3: TGCGCCAGCAGCCAAGCCGGAGGAGTTGCCCGATCTGGCTACACCTTC. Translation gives CASSQAGGVARSGYTF.